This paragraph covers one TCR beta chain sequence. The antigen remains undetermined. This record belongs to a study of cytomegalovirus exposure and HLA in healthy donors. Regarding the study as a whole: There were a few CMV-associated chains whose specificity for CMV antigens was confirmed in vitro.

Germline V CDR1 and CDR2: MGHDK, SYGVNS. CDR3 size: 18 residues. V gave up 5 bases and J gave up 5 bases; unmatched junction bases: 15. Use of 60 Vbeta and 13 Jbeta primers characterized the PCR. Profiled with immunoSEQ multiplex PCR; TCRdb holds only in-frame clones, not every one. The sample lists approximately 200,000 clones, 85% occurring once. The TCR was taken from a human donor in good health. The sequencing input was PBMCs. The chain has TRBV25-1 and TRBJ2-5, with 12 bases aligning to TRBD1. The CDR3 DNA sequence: TGTGCCAGCAGTTCCTTCCGGGACAGGGGGCACGGCGGGGAGACCCAGTACTTC. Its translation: CASSSFRDRGHGGETQYF.